This T cell receptor beta chain was captured by sequencing in a study of OX40 agonist ivuxolimab in advanced cancers. About the study: The study gave patients intravenous ivuxolimab at 0.01 to 10 mg/kg every 2 weeks. Study findings and constraints: On average, a greater number of expanded clones characterised CD8+ T cells relative to CD4+.

With respect to this clone: As yet, its antigen is unknown.

Trimming removed 4 bases at V and 8 bases at J, with 12 bases between. This CDR3 comprises 13 residues. The germline gives CDR1 SEHNR, CDR2 FQNEAQ (reference sequence). Clones were sequenced by immunoSEQ multiplex PCR, and TCRdb holds only the in-frame ones, with some missing. The sample carries approximately 61,000 clones, approximately 90% recorded once. The V gene is TRBV7-9, the J gene TRBJ2-1; no firm D call. This receptor was identified in an adult with an advanced solid tumor such as melanoma, head and neck, liver or kidney cancer. Sample: CD4+ or CD8+ T cells sorted from blood, taken in a trial of the OX40 agonist ivuxolimab. The DNA of the CDR3 is TGTGCCAGCAGCTCGGCTTGGCGCGATGAGCAGTTCTTC. This codes for CASSSAWRDEQFF. The full variable domain, rest sourced from reference TRBV7-9 and TRBJ2-1, is DTGVSQNPRHKITKRGQNVTFRCDPISEHNRLYWYRQTLGQGPEFLTYFQNEAQLEKSRLLSDRFSAERPKGSFSTLEIQRTEQGDSAMYLCASSSAWRDEQFFGPGTRLTVL.